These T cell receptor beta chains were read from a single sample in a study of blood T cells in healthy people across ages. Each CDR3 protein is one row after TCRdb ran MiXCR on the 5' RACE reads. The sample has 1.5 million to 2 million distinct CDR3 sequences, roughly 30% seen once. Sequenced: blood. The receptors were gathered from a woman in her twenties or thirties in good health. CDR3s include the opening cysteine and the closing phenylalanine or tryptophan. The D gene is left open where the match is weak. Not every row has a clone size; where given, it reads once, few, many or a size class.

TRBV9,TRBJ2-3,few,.,TGTGCCAGCAGCGTAGCGGCCCAGCCAGATACGCAGTATTTT,CASSVAAQPDTQYF
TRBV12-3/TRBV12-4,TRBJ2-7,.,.,TGTGCCAGCAGTATAGGGGACACCTACGAGCAGTACTTC,CASSIGDTYEQYF
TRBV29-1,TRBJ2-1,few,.,TGCAGCGTTGAAGGCGGGACCCGACCGGGGGTTTACAATGAGCAGTTCTTC,CSVEGGTRPGVYNEQFF
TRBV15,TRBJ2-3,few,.,TGTGCCACCAGCAGAGACCGGTATAGCACAGATACGCAGTATTTT,CATSRDRYSTDTQYF
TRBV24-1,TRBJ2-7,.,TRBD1,TGTGCCACCAGTGATTTAGACAGGGACGAGCAGTACTTC,CATSDLDRDEQYF
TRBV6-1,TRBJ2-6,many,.,TGTGCCAGCAGTCAACGGGGCTCTGGGGCCAACGTCCTGACTTTC,CASSQRGSGANVLTF
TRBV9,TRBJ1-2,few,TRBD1,TGTGCCAGCAATCCCACCGGGACAGGGGAATATGGCTACACCTTC,CASNPTGTGEYGYTF
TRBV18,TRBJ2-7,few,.,TGTGCCAGCTCAACCACATCCGGACAGACCCTTTCACGCCCCTACGAGCAGTACTTC,CASSTTSGQTLSRPYEQYF
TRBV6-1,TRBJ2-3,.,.,TGTGTCAGCAGCCGGATAGCAGCGGACACAGATACGCAGTATTTT,CVSSRIAADTDTQYF
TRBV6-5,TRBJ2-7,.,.,TGTGCCAGCAGTTCCGCGGGGGCCGCGCGCTCCTACGAGCAGTACTTC,CASSSAGAARSYEQYF
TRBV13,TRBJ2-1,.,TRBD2,TGTGCCAGCAATCCAGCCGGGACTACCTACAATGAGCAGTTCTTC,CASNPAGTTYNEQFF
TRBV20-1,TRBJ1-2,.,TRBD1,TGCAGTGCTAGGCTAAGGACAGGGGACGGCTACACCTTC,CSARLRTGDGYTF
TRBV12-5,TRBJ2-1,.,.,TGTGCTAGTGGTACCCAGGGGTACAATGAGCAGTTCTTC,CASGTQGYNEQFF
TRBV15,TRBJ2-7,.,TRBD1,TGTGCCACCAGCAGAGACCCGACAGGGTATCAGGACGAGCAGTACTTC,CATSRDPTGYQDEQYF
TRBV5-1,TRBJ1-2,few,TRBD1,TGCGCCAGCAGCTTGAATCAGCCGACAGGGGATGGCTACACCTTC,CASSLNQPTGDGYTF
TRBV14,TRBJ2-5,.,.,TGTGCCAGCAGCCAAGATCGGGCTAGCGGGACAGGGACCCAGTACTTC,CASSQDRASGTGTQYF
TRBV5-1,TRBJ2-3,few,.,TGCGCCAGCAGCCTAACCGGGCGAAAGACCGGCGATACGCAGTATTTT,CASSLTGRKTGDTQYF